The sequence of this TCR beta chain was determined in a study of T cells in Graves' hyperthyroidism and ophthalmopathy. Whole-study findings and limits: The blood repertoire included most of the expanded thyroid clonotypes above 0.001. Onset of ophthalmopathy came a median 6.5 months after the model predicted it. Through a model of 13 V-J features, ophthalmopathy was separated from stable hyperthyroidism.

What was amplified from RNA transcripts were TCR beta CDR3 regions. RT-PCR in the first round (using the HTBI primer set) targeted the TCR CDR3. One entry per CDR3 protein, called by TCRdb with MiXCR from the multiplex PCR reads. The profile shows some 350,000 distinct CDR3 sequences, around 15% of them singletons. This CDR3 spans 12 amino acids. Trimming stripped 1 base from V and 11 bases from J, with 11 bases between. CDR1 LGHDT and CDR2 YNNKEL come from the germline V gene (reference sequence). This clonotype was seen at least ten times. The antigen is undetermined. The sequenced sample consisted of blood. J is TRBJ1-1 and V is TRBV3-1; a weak D match, TRBD1 (6 bases). This TCR was recovered from a woman aged 55-70 years with Graves' ophthalmopathy. The CDR3 coding sequence is TGTGCCAGCAGCCAAGTCGGGGGGCATGCTTTCTTT. It is translated as CASSQVGGHAFF.